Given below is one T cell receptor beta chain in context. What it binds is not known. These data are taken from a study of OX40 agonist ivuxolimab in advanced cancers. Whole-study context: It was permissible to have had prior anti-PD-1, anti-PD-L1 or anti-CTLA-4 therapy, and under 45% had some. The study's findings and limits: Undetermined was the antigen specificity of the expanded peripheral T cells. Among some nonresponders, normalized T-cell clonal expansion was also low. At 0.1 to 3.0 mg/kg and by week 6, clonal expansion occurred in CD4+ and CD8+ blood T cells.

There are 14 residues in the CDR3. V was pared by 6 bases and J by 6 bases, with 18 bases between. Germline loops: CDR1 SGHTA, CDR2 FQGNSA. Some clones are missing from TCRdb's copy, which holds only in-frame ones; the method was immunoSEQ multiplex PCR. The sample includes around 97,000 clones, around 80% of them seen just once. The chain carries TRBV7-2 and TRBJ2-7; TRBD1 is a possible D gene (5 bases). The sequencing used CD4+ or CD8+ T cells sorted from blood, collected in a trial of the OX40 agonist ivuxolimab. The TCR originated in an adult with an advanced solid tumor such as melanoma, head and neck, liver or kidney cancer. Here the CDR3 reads CASSDAQGVSEQYF. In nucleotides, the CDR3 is TGTGCCAGCAGTGACGCTCAAGGGGTTTCCGAGCAGTACTTC.